These 19 T cell receptor beta chains were all obtained from the same sample, sequenced in a study of T-cell reconstitution after alpha-beta-depleted transplantation in children. The TCRbeta library was prepared with unique molecular identifiers. TCRdb analysed the PCR reads with MiXCR anew, one entry per CDR3 protein. The sample comprises about 610,000 distinct CDR3 sequences, 10% of which are singletons, and 3.5% to 5% rests with the top ten. This specimen was PBMCs from the stem cell graft donor, taken from the stem cell graft. All receptors derive from a human donor who donated a stem cell graft to a child with acute myeloid leukemia.

This chain uses TRBV28 with TRBJ2-3; 11 bases are a match to TRBD2. Looked up from germline, CDR1 is MDHEN and CDR2 is SYDVKM. Trimming at V came to 5 bases and at J to 6 bases, leaving 4 bases not matched to a gene. CDR3 length: 14 residues. DNA for the CDR3: TGTGCCAGCAGTACTAGCGGGAGTTTTGATACGCAGTATTTT. Protein sequence: CASSTSGSFDTQYF.

This clonotype was seen more than once but under ten times. The rearrangement uses TRBV4-1 and TRBJ2-1; TRBD1 or TRBD2 may be the D gene (5 bases each). In germline, CDR1 is MGHRA, CDR2 YSYEKL. The CDR3 runs to 18 residues. The V end lost 4 bases, the J end lost 0 bases, and 19 bases lay between the germline ends. CDR3 DNA sequence: TGCGCCAGCAGCCTAGGCACCGGGACCACAAGCTCCTACAATGAGCAGTTCTTC. Protein: CASSLGTGTTSSYNEQFF.

This clonotype was detected ten times or more. The chain carries TRBV4-2 and TRBJ2-5; tentative D call: TRBD1 (6 bases). Trimming removed 1 base at V and 7 bases at J, with 13 bases between. CDR1 LGHNA and CDR2 YNFKEQ come from the germline V gene. The CDR3 is 14 amino acids. CDR3 protein: CASSQGRGLGTQYF. The CDR3 DNA is TGTGCCAGCAGCCAAGGCAGGGGCCTCGGGACCCAGTACTTC.

This clonotype appeared many times. The chain carries TRBV29-1 and TRBJ1-2, with 8 positions matching TRBD1. Germline CDR1 SQVTM, CDR2 ANQGSEA. Germline trimming cut 7 bases from V and 4 bases from J; bases unmatched to any gene: 8. The CDR3 length is 13 residues. The CDR3 loop reads CSARPGGSYGYTF. As DNA, the CDR3 is TGCAGCGCCCGCCCAGGGGGCAGCTATGGCTACACCTTC.

A few counts support this clonotype. V gene TRBV15 combines with J gene TRBJ2-7, with D perhaps TRBD2 (5 bases). This CDR3 spans 12 amino acids. Germline V lookup: CDR1 LNHNV, CDR2 YYDKDF (reference sequence). V gave up 6 bases and J gave up 9 bases, with 15 bases separating them. The DNA for the CDR3 is TGTGCCACCAGTCCGGGGTTTGTCGCGCAGTACTTC. Amino acids: CATSPGFVAQYF. Using reference TRBV15 and TRBJ2-7 for the parts outside the CDR3, the full variable domain is DAMVIQNPRYQVTQFGKPVTLSCSQTLNHNVMYWYQQKSSQAPKLLFHYYDKDFNNEADTPDNFQSRRPNTSFCFLDIRSPGLGDTAMYLCATSPGFVAQYFGPGTRLTVT.

This clonotype was recorded at least ten times. This chain uses TRBV29-1 with TRBJ1-1; the D is unclear. This CDR3 comprises 14 residues. CDR1 SQVTM and CDR2 ANQGSEA come from the germline V gene. Trimming cost V 5 bases and J 1 base, with 14 bases left between them. This CDR3 is CSVLEPQRNTEAFF. Here the CDR3 DNA reads TGCAGCGTTCTCGAACCCCAAAGGAACACTGAAGCTTTCTTT.

This clonotype showed up just a few times. The V call is TRBV29-1, the J call TRBJ2-5; 8 nucleotides align to TRBD1. Germline V lookup: CDR1 SQVTM, CDR2 ANQGSEA. The CDR3 runs to 12 residues. V trimming: 7 bases; J trimming: 4 bases; junction bases outside the gene matches: 5. The CDR3 is CSGRQGRETQYF. The CDR3 DNA is TGCAGCGGCCGACAGGGGAGAGAGACCCAGTACTTC.

This clonotype occurred many times. The DNA for the CDR3 is TGCGCCAGCAGCTGGGAAGCGGCCACCGGGGACTATGGCTACACCTTC. Its protein product is CASSWEAATGDYGYTF. The chain joins TRBV5-1 to TRBJ1-2; D uncertain. This CDR3 is 16 amino acids long. Trimming took 3 bases from V and 3 from J, leaving 18 bases between them. Per germline, CDR1 SGHRS and CDR2 YFSETQ. Complete variable domain (other parts from reference TRBV5-1 and TRBJ1-2): KAGVTQTPRYLIKTRGQQVTLSCSPISGHRSVSWYQQTPGQGLQFLFEYFSETQRNKGNFPGRFSGRQFSNSRSEMNVSTLELGDSALYLCASSWEAATGDYGYTFGSGTRLTVV.

The gene calls are TRBV18 and TRBJ1-2; D is unclear. The CDR3 has 13 amino acids. Germline V gene sequence: CDR1 KGHSH, CDR2 LQKENI. Trimming cost V 5 bases and J 6 bases, with 13 bases left between them. The DNA for the CDR3 is TGTGCCAGCTCATCCGCAAGCGCACATGGCTACACCTTC. Protein sequence: CASSSASAHGYTF.

This clonotype was recorded many times. CDR3 amino acids: CASSYLKGASRELFF. The CDR3, as DNA: TGTGCCAGCAGTTACTTAAAAGGGGCCAGCAGGGAGCTGTTTTTT. This rearrangement joins TRBV6-2 or TRBV6-3 to TRBJ2-2; a possible D gene is TRBD1 (5 bases). Germline lookup yields CDR1 MNHEY and CDR2 SVGEGT. V was pared by 1 base and J by 9 bases, with 15 bases between. The CDR3 covers 15 residues.

CDR3 region: CASSKLAGGGTDTQYF. The CDR3 DNA sequence: TGTGCCAGCAGTAAACTAGCGGGAGGTGGCACAGATACGCAGTATTTT. The V call is TRBV12-3 or TRBV12-4, the J call TRBJ2-3, with 12 bases matching TRBD2. V shed 5 bases, J shed 1 base, and the junction held 4 bases outside the gene matches. The CDR3 runs 16 residues.

A single count supports this clonotype. V and J are TRBV28 and TRBJ1-4; tentative D call: TRBD1 (5 bases). Germline V lookup: CDR1 MDHEN, CDR2 SYDVKM. The V and J ends lost 4 bases and 5 bases respectively, with 14 bases between them. The CDR3 loop spans 15 amino acids. CDR3 DNA sequence: TGTGCCAGCAGTTCCCCGGGGGGGGGAAATGAAAAACTGTTTTTT. This encodes CASSSPGGGNEKLFF.

A few counts support this clonotype. The chain recombines TRBV28 with TRBJ1-4; TRBD1 aligns across 7 bases. Germline CDR1 is MDHEN and CDR2 is SYDVKM. The CDR3 loop spans 14 amino acids. The V and J ends lost 6 bases and 8 bases, in that order; junction bases with no gene match: 9. DNA of the CDR3: TGTGCCAGCAGCCGACAGGGTGGAGGGGAAAAACTGTTTTTT. As protein: CASSRQGGGEKLFF.

This chain joins TRBV7-2 and TRBJ2-2, with 7 bases matching TRBD2. Germline V CDR1 and CDR2: SGHTA, FQGNSA. The J segment lost 6 bases and the V segment lost 5 bases, leaving 9 bases of the junction unmatched. The CDR3 spans 15 residues. This chain's CDR3 is CASSETGGYSGELFF. The CDR3 nucleotides read TGTGCCAGCAGCGAAACGGGAGGTTACTCCGGGGAGCTGTTTTTT.

There are a few counts of this clonotype. The CDR3 nucleotides are TGTGCCACCAGTGGCACCGATACACACAATGAGCAGTTCTTC. Protein: CATSGTDTHNEQFF. This chain uses TRBV24-1 with TRBJ2-1; D gene unclear. Germline V lookup: CDR1 KGHDR, CDR2 SFDVKD. Trimming took 5 bases from V and 5 from J, leaving 12 bases between them. The CDR3 spans 14 residues.

The rearrangement uses TRBV9 and TRBJ2-2; 8 positions agree with TRBD2. The V gene end was trimmed by 3 bases and the J gene end by 2 bases; junction bases not matched to a gene: 12. CDR3 length: 18 residues. Germline loops: CDR1 SGDLS, CDR2 YYNGEE. The CDR3 reads CASSDPGLDRRNTGELFF. The CDR3, as DNA: TGTGCCAGCAGCGACCCGGGACTAGATCGGAGAAACACCGGGGAGCTGTTTTTT.

The table lists this clonotype with a few counts. The chain is built from TRBV6-2 or TRBV6-3 and TRBJ1-5, with D unclear. Trimming stripped 5 bases from V and 7 bases from J, with 9 bases between. Germline V lookup: CDR1 MNHEY, CDR2 SVGEGT. The CDR3 is made up of 12 amino acids. Written as DNA, the CDR3 is TGTGCCAGCAGTAGGGATTTCCAGCCCCAGCATTTT. As protein: CASSRDFQPQHF.

DNA for the CDR3: TGCGCCAGCAGCTTGAATGGTGAGCAGTTCTTC. It encodes CASSLNGEQFF. The J gene is TRBJ2-1, the V gene TRBV5-1; D is unclear. With 1 base removed from V and 9 bases from J, the gap between germline ends came to 5 bases. CDR3 length equals 11 residues. The V gene's germline CDR1 is SGHRS and CDR2 YFSETQ.

This clonotype was picked up a small number of times. The chain links TRBV14 to TRBJ2-1; D gene ambiguous. V shed 1 base and J shed 12 bases, with 10 bases lying between them. CDR3 length equals 12 residues. Per the germline V gene, CDR1 is SGHDN and CDR2 is FVKESK. Here the CDR3 DNA reads TGTGCCAGCAGCCAAGCGGGTAGGGTGCAGTTCTTC. Protein sequence: CASSQAGRVQFF.